Below are 16 T cell receptor beta chains sequenced from a single sample in a study of shared clonotypes between healthy human individuals. Sequenced by immunoSEQ multiplex PCR; TCRdb stores in-frame clones only, minus some. The repertoire holds just under 350,000 clones, with roughly 80% as singletons. What was sequenced was memory CD4+ T cells sorted from blood. Subset here: CD45RA-negative fraction. These TCRs come from a man under 40 in good health.

The chain recombines TRBV11-3 with TRBJ1-1; 9 positions agree with TRBD1. The CDR3 is 16 amino acids. Germline loops: CDR1 SGHNT, CDR2 YENEEA. V trimming: 2 bases; J trimming: 4 bases; junction bases outside the gene matches: 8. The CDR3 DNA follows: TGTGCCAGCAGCTTATCGACAGGGGGGCGCGTCACTGAAGCTTTCTTT. Protein: CASSLSTGGRVTEAFF. The complete variable domain, with remaining parts taken from reference TRBV11-3 and TRBJ1-1, reads EAGVVQSPRYKIIEKKQPVAFWCNPISGHNTLYWYLQNLGQGPELLIRYENEEAVDDSQLPKDRFSAERLKGVDSTLKIQPAELGDSAVYLCASSLSTGGRVTEAFFGQGTRLTVV.

This CDR3 is CASSLWKMNTEAFF. The CDR3 DNA follows: TGTGCCAGCAGTTTATGGAAGATGAACACTGAAGCTTTCTTT. The J gene is TRBJ1-1, the V gene TRBV27; D is unclear. Trimming cost V 1 base and J 0 bases, with 6 bases left between them. The germline V gene encodes CDR1 MNHEY and CDR2 SMNVEV (reference sequence). This CDR3 comprises 14 residues.

This chain connects TRBV6-5 to TRBJ2-3; D tentatively reads TRBD1 or TRBD2 (6 bases each). The CDR3 length is 15 residues. V lost 5 bases and J 0 bases, leaving 12 bases between the germline ends. Per the germline V gene, CDR1 is MNHEY and CDR2 is SVGAGI. The CDR3 protein is CASSPGAPSTDTQYF. In DNA form, the CDR3 reads TGTGCCAGCAGTCCGGGGGCCCCTAGCACAGATACGCAGTATTTT.

In regard to this clone: At one end the junction does not follow the germline gene, possibly because of a read error. The chain combines TRBV5-5 with TRBJ2-3; D is undetermined. CDR1 is SGHKS and CDR2 is YYEKEE in the germline V gene (reference sequence). This CDR3 has 14 amino acids. CDR3 region: CVSSLGANTDTQYF. Here the CDR3 DNA reads TGTGTCAGCAGCTTGGGCGCAAACACAGATACGCAGTATTTT.

The chain has TRBV18 and TRBJ2-1, with D possibly matching TRBD1 (6 bases). CDR3 length: 13 residues. V lost 6 bases, J lost 5 bases, and 11 bases lay in between. CDR1 is KGHSH, CDR2 LQKENI, per germline. Here the CDR3 reads CASSGQGNNEQFF. The DNA for the CDR3 is TGTGCCAGCTCGGGGCAGGGGAACAATGAGCAGTTCTTC.

This clone was picked up one time. The V call is TRBV9, the J call TRBJ2-7; 12 bases line up with TRBD2. V dropped 1 base and J dropped 5; count of bases not matched to a gene: 4. The CDR3 has 15 residues. Germline CDR1 SGDLS, CDR2 YYNGEE. For the CDR3, the DNA is TGTGCCAGCAGCGTACTAGCGGGAGGGCGCCACGAGCAGTACTTC. Amino acids: CASSVLAGGRHEQYF.

This CDR3 reads CASSESGANVLTF. CDR3 in DNA: TGTGCCAGCAGTGAGAGTGGGGCCAACGTCCTGACTTTC. The rearrangement joins TRBV25-1 to TRBJ2-6, with no clear D. CDR1 is MGHDK, CDR2 SYGVNS, per germline. Trimming removed 3 bases from V and 3 bases from J, with 3 bases in between. The CDR3 runs to 13 residues.

The V and J genes are TRBV4-3 and TRBJ1-1, with D possibly matching TRBD1 (6 bases). Trimming removed 5 bases at V and 4 bases at J, with 14 bases between. The germline CDR1 and CDR2 sequences are LGHNA and YSLEER. The CDR3 extends over 14 amino acids. The CDR3 nucleotides are TGCGCCAGCAGCGCGCAGGGGACACTCACTGAAGCTTTCTTT. This gives the protein CASSAQGTLTEAFF.

The chain recombines TRBV13 with TRBJ2-1; a weak D match, TRBD2 (6 bases). Per the germline V gene, CDR1 is PRHDT and CDR2 is FYEKMQ (reference sequence). V gave up 1 base and J gave up 9 bases, with 19 bases separating them. The CDR3 is made up of 16 amino acids. CDR3 sequence: CASSLDTGTLGTEQFF. Written as DNA, the CDR3 is TGTGCCAGCAGCTTAGATACGGGGACTCTCGGAACTGAGCAGTTCTTC.

The V gene is TRBV5-1, the J gene TRBJ2-3; TRBD1 is a possible D gene (6 bases). Trimming left V 0 bases short and J 2 bases short, with 10 bases between. CDR1 is SGHRS, CDR2 YFSETQ, per germline. The CDR3 has 15 amino acids. The CDR3 sequence: CASSLVAGVTDTQYF. The CDR3 nucleotides read TGCGCCAGCAGCTTGGTTGCAGGGGTCACAGATACGCAGTATTTT.

V and J are TRBV5-1 and TRBJ2-1, with a weak D call TRBD1 (6 bases). CDR1 and CDR2 (germline): SGHRS, YFSETQ. This CDR3 has 16 amino acids. The ends were cut back, 0 bases at V and 2 bases at J, with 12 bases in the middle. The CDR3 DNA follows: TGCGCCAGCAGCTTGGAAACAGGGAGCACCTACAATGAGCAGTTCTTC. Its protein product is CASSLETGSTYNEQFF.

The genes are TRBV18 and TRBJ1-5, with a tentative D call TRBD1 (5 bases). CDR3 size: 15 residues. V was pared by 8 bases and J by 0 bases, with 14 bases between. Germline CDR1 and CDR2: KGHSH and LQKENI. CDR3 nucleotides: TGTGCCAGCACCCTCTCAGGGAATAGCAATCAGCCCCAGCATTTT. The encoded protein is CASTLSGNSNQPQHF.

This clone occurred a few times. The V gene is TRBV19, the J gene TRBJ1-5; TRBD1 is a possible D gene (6 bases). The CDR3 runs 15 residues. Germline CDR1 and CDR2: LNHDA and SQIVND (reference sequence). Trimming left V 6 bases short and J 2 bases short, with 14 bases between. CDR3 coding DNA: TGTGCCAGTAGGATGACAGGAATGCGCAATCAGCCCCAGCATTTT. Its protein product is CASRMTGMRNQPQHF.

This sequence joins TRBV27 and TRBJ1-1; 7 bases agree with TRBD1. Germline CDR1 and CDR2: MNHEY and SMNVEV (reference sequence). The CDR3 has 13 residues. V dropped 3 bases and J dropped 11; count of bases not matched to a gene: 9. CDR3 residues: CASSLGEGAEAFF. In DNA form, the CDR3 reads TGTGCCAGCAGTTTGGGGGAGGGGGCAGAGGCTTTCTTT.

The V and J genes are TRBV10-3 and TRBJ2-7; weak D call: TRBD1 (5 bases). Between the trimmed V and J ends, which lost 1 base and 0 bases, there was a span of 22 bases. Looked up from germline, CDR1 is ENHRY and CDR2 is SYGVKD. The CDR3 is 19 amino acids. CDR3 bases: TGTGCCATCAGTGAGTTAGGACGCAGGGTTGGAGTGTCCTCCTACGAGCAGTACTTC. This codes for CAISELGRRVGVSSYEQYF.

This clone has more than one count but fewer than ten. This rearrangement joins TRBV6-1 to TRBJ1-1, with 10 bases that match TRBD1. The CDR3 sequence is 15 residues long. The V gene's germline CDR1 is MNHNS and CDR2 SASEGT. After removal of 6 bases from V and 4 bases from J, the junction contained 8 bases not matched to a gene. Here the CDR3 reads CASSFRQGAGTEAFF. CDR3 DNA sequence: TGTGCCAGCAGCTTTAGACAGGGGGCCGGCACTGAAGCTTTCTTT.